Listed below are T cell receptor beta chains from one sample, sequenced in a study of blood T cell repertoires in COVID-19. The method was immunoSEQ multiplex PCR; TCRdb's version includes in-frame clones alone and lacks a portion of them. Of over 50,000 clones detected, roughly 87% appear once; the ten largest clones hold around 9.6%. Sequenced: peripheral blood. The receptors originated from a human donor in a cohort sampled during active COVID-19. Both conserved end residues are part of each CDR3. D genes are given only for firm matches. The listing skips clone size in some rows; elsewhere it reads once, few, many or a size class.

TRBV5-5,TRBJ2-7,TRBD1,NA,TGTGCCAGCAGCTTCGACAGGGGGCGCCACGAGCAGTACTTC,CASSFDRGRHEQYF
TRBV24-1,TRBJ1-5,NA,NA,TGTGCCACCAGTGATCGCGGGGACTTTCAGCCCCAGCATTTT,CATSDRGDFQPQHF
TRBV19,TRBJ2-1,NA,once,TGTGCCAGTACCACCGCTCTGGGCAGCCCGTACAATGAGCAGTTCTTC,CASTTALGSPYNEQFF
TRBV28,TRBJ1-6,NA,NA,TGTGCCAGCAGTTTATCACAGGGCCTTAATTCACCCCTCCACTTT,CASSLSQGLNSPLHF
TRBV5-1,TRBJ2-1,TRBD2,NA,TGCGCCAGCAGCTTAAGCGGGAGCATCATTTTCTCCTACAATGAGCAGTTCTTC,CASSLSGSIIFSYNEQFF
TRBV21-1,TRBJ1-2,NA,NA,TGTGCCAGCACCCTACCGACAGGAAGAGGACATGGCTACACCTTC,CASTLPTGRGHGYTF
TRBV7-2,TRBJ2-7,TRBD1,few,TGTGCCAGCTCGACAGGGTTGTACGAGCAGTACTTC,CASSTGLYEQYF
TRBV28,TRBJ1-3,NA,NA,TGTGCCAGCAGTTTACAAGGGACAACCTCTGGAAACACCATATATTTT,CASSLQGTTSGNTIYF
TRBV24-1,TRBJ2-7,NA,NA,TGTGCCACCAGTGGCGGGGGCAGCAAGCAGTACTTC,CATSGGGSKQYF
TRBV6-6,TRBJ1-5,NA,NA,TGTGCCACACATATGGACAGCCTGAATCAGCCCCAGCATTTT,CATHMDSLNQPQHF
TRBV5-1,TRBJ2-3,NA,NA,TGCGCCAGCAGCTTGGGCGGGACAGATACGCAGTATTTT,CASSLGGTDTQYF
TRBV19,TRBJ1-5,TRBD1,few,TGTGCCAGTAGTATGGGGACAGGAAACAATCAGCCCCAGCATTTT,CASSMGTGNNQPQHF
TRBV28,TRBJ2-7,NA,NA,TGTGCCAGCAGTTTGGTAGCTTCCTCCGAGGAGCAGTACTTC,CASSLVASSEEQYF
TRBV19,TRBJ1-5,NA,NA,TGTGCCAGTAGTTCCCAGGGGCGCGGTCAGCCTCAGCATTTT,CASSSQGRGQPQHF
TRBV3-1/TRBV3-2,TRBJ2-2,NA,once,TGTGCCAGCAGCCAAGGGACTTTGGGCGGGGAGCTGTTTTTT,CASSQGTLGGELFF
TRBV10-3,TRBJ2-1,TRBD2,NA,TGTGCCATCAGTGAGCCTAGCGGGCTAACCTACAATGAGCAGTTCTTC,CAISEPSGLTYNEQFF
TRBV30,TRBJ2-1,TRBD2,NA,TGTGCCTGCTCCCAGACTAGCGGGACTACCTACAATGAGCAGTTCTTC,CACSQTSGTTYNEQFF
TRBV29-1,TRBJ2-1,NA,NA,TGCAGCGTCGAGGGGCGGGATCGTTACAATGAGCAGTTCTTC,CSVEGRDRYNEQFF
TRBV12-5,TRBJ2-1,TRBD2,NA,TGTGCTAGTGGCCGAACTAGCGGGAGGATCAATGAGCAGTTCTTC,CASGRTSGRINEQFF
TRBV7-3,TRBJ2-2,TRBD1,NA,TGTGCCAGCAGCTGGGACAGCCCGGGGACCGGGGAGCTGTTTTTT,CASSWDSPGTGELFF
TRBV30,TRBJ1-2,NA,NA,TGTGCCTGGAGTTCCGGACTTTATGGCTACACCTTC,CAWSSGLYGYTF
TRBV21-1,TRBJ1-2,NA,once,TGTGCCAGCAGCAAAGGCGGACAGGAGGGTGGCTACACCTTC,CASSKGGQEGGYTF
TRBV27,TRBJ2-3,NA,NA,TGTGCCAGCAGTAACCCTCGAGCCTCGGGTGGCACAGATACGCAGTATTTT,CASSNPRASGGTDTQYF
TRBV6-5,TRBJ1-3,TRBD1,NA,TGTGCCAGCAGCCGGACAGGGGGTAGGAACACCATATATTTT,CASSRTGGRNTIYF
TRBV18,TRBJ2-3,TRBD2,NA,TGTGCCAGCTCACTCCTCGGACTAGCGGGAGCGGATACGCAGTATTTT,CASSLLGLAGADTQYF
TRBV4-2,TRBJ2-1,TRBD1,NA,TGTGCCAGCAGCCAAGTGTGGGGGACAGGGACCTACAATGAGCAGTTCTTC,CASSQVWGTGTYNEQFF
TRBV18,TRBJ2-3,TRBD2,NA,TGTGCCAGCTCACCACCGGGACTAGCGGGAGCAGATACGCAGTATTTT,CASSPPGLAGADTQYF
TRBV19,TRBJ1-4,NA,NA,TGTGCCAGTAGGCGGGTGACTGCCGGCGGTGAAAAACTGTTTTTT,CASRRVTAGGEKLFF
TRBV6-2/TRBV6-3,TRBJ1-1,NA,NA,TGTGCCAGCAGTCTCGGGAAAGGTGAAGCTTTCTTT,CASSLGKGEAFF
TRBV7-2,TRBJ2-7,NA,NA,TGTGCCAGCAGCTTAGCGCAACAGTACGAGCAGTACTTC,CASSLAQQYEQYF
TRBV18,TRBJ2-2,NA,NA,TGTGCCAGCTCACCACGACTCAACACCGGGGAGCTGTTTTTT,CASSPRLNTGELFF
TRBV28,TRBJ2-1,TRBD1,NA,TGTGCCAGCAGTTTAAAGTGGACAGGGACGGACTCCTACAATGAGCAGTTCTTC,CASSLKWTGTDSYNEQFF
TRBV2,TRBJ2-2,TRBD2,NA,TGTGCCAGCAGTGAAATAGCGGGAGTTGGCACCGGGGAGCTGTTTTTT,CASSEIAGVGTGELFF
TRBV18,TRBJ1-1,TRBD1,once,TGTGCCAGCTCAGACAGGGAAATGAACACTGAAGCTTTCTTT,CASSDREMNTEAFF
TRBV7-9,TRBJ2-5,TRBD2,NA,TGTGCCAGCAGCTTATCGGGAGGGGACGCAGAGACCCAGTACTTC,CASSLSGGDAETQYF
TRBV28,TRBJ1-1,NA,few,TGTGCCAGCAGCCCCCCCGTCGGGGGAGCCGCTTTCTTT,CASSPPVGGAAFF
TRBV5-1,TRBJ2-1,NA,NA,TGCGCCAGCAGCTCACAGGGCTTTGAGTACAATGAGCAGTTCTTC,CASSSQGFEYNEQFF
TRBV19,TRBJ2-3,TRBD1,NA,TGTGCCAGTAGAACAACAGGGGGCGCCTCGGATACGCAGTATTTT,CASRTTGGASDTQYF
TRBV2,TRBJ2-5,TRBD1,NA,TGTGCCAGCAGTGGGACAGGCTGGGGGACCCAGTACTTC,CASSGTGWGTQYF
TRBV11-2,TRBJ2-1,TRBD2,NA,TGTGCCAGCAGCTTAGAGACTAGCGGGAGGTATGAGCAGTTCTTC,CASSLETSGRYEQFF
TRBV19,TRBJ1-1,TRBD1,NA,TGTGCCAGTAGTATGTCCCAGGGGGCGGCTTTCTTT,CASSMSQGAAFF
TRBV7-2,TRBJ2-5,TRBD2,NA,TGTGCCAGCAGCTTGACTAGCGGGGAGAGGGCAGAGACCCAGTACTTC,CASSLTSGERAETQYF
TRBV19,TRBJ2-3,NA,NA,TGTGCCAGTAGTCCCTTCAACAGGGACGTAGATACGCAGTATTTT,CASSPFNRDVDTQYF
TRBV4-1,TRBJ2-7,NA,NA,TGCGCCAGCAGCCAAGAAAAATCAACGGCTGGGGCAGAACACGAGCAGTACTTC,CASSQEKSTAGAEHEQYF
TRBV3-1/TRBV3-2,TRBJ1-6,TRBD1,NA,TGTGCCAGCAGCCAACAGACAGGGACTTATAATTCACCCCTCCACTTT,CASSQQTGTYNSPLHF
TRBV5-1,TRBJ2-1,TRBD2,NA,TGCGCCAGCAGCTTGGGTAGCGGGAGGGCCCTTGAGCAGTTCTTC,CASSLGSGRALEQFF
TRBV10-3,TRBJ2-3,TRBD2,NA,TGTGCCATCAGTGAGGGGGGACTAGCAATCACAGATACGCAGTATTTT,CAISEGGLAITDTQYF
TRBV6-5,TRBJ1-3,TRBD1,NA,TGTGCCAGCAGCCGTCAGACAGGGGTCGGAAACACCATATATTTT,CASSRQTGVGNTIYF
TRBV7-9,TRBJ2-1,TRBD2,NA,TGTGCCAGCAGCTCGACCGACACGGGAGGAAACAATGAGCAGTTCTTC,CASSSTDTGGNNEQFF
TRBV2,TRBJ2-7,NA,NA,TGTGCCAGCAGTAGGGGACAAGGTAATTACGAGCAGTACTTC,CASSRGQGNYEQYF
TRBV6-2/TRBV6-3,TRBJ2-2,TRBD1,once,TGTGCCAGCAGTCGCAGCCCCGGGACAGGCTTCACCGGGGAGCTGTTTTTT,CASSRSPGTGFTGELFF
TRBV24-1,TRBJ1-4,NA,NA,TGTGCCACCAGTGACTATGAAAAACTGTTTTTT,CATSDYEKLFF
TRBV25-1,TRBJ1-3,TRBD1,NA,TGTGCCAGCAGTGACCCTCGGACAGGGGGAAACACCATATATTTT,CASSDPRTGGNTIYF
TRBV28,TRBJ2-6,NA,NA,TGTGCCAGTCGAACTGGTGGGCCCTCTGGGGCCAACGTCCTGACTTTC,CASRTGGPSGANVLTF
TRBV20-1,TRBJ1-5,NA,NA,TGCAGTGCTGGTGACACTACCGGCAATCAGCCCCAGCATTTT,CSAGDTTGNQPQHF
TRBV7-9,TRBJ2-1,TRBD2,NA,TGTGCCAGCAGCTATCTAGCGGGAGGGCCGGGGATTTACAATGAGCAGTTCTTC,CASSYLAGGPGIYNEQFF
TRBV19,TRBJ1-1,NA,NA,TGTGCCAGTAGTATGACAGTGAACACTGAAGCTTTCTTT,CASSMTVNTEAFF
TRBV1,TRBJ1-1,NA,NA,TGCACCAGCAGCCGAGACACTATGAACACTGAAGCTTTCTTT,CTSSRDTMNTEAFF